This TCR beta chain came from a study of lymphopenia after photon versus proton radiotherapy. General study findings and limits: Post-nadir TCR diversity decline inversely tracked overall survival among those who died. Authors raise, but do not show, better survival with proton therapy. Proton therapy kept repertoires fairly stable, unlike photons, which gained effector/memory cells. After lymphocyte nadir, photon-treated repertoires showed oligoclonal expansion, especially CD8+ Temra.

Method: immunoSEQ multiplex PCR; TCRdb's copy keeps in-frame clones and lacks some. The profile shows 45,000 to 65,000 clones, roughly 90% of them singletons. The CDR3 loop spans 14 amino acids. Germline V gene lookup returns CDR1 SGHNT and CDR2 YYREEE (reference sequence). Trimming pared 0 bases from V and 9 bases from J, leaving 15 bases between. This clone was found once. Antigen unknown. This sequence was found in a middle-aged woman with cholangiocarcinoma. The input for sequencing was peripheral blood, taken from a patient treated with photon-based radiotherapy. The chain has TRBV5-4 and TRBJ1-2; D perhaps matches TRBD1 (5 bases). This CDR3 reads CASSLGPGDLSYTF. The DNA of the CDR3 is TGTGCCAGCAGCTTGGGGCCGGGGGACCTAAGCTACACCTTC.